Listed here are 14 T cell receptor beta chains from one sample, sequenced in a study of blood T cell repertoires in COVID-19. Assay used: immunoSEQ multiplex PCR; TCRdb lists only in-frame clones, some missing. This table holds hundreds of thousands of clones, roughly four fifths found once. The specimen sequenced was PBMCs or T cells enriched from blood (not recorded which). The source of these receptors is a middle-aged man who had been exposed to COVID-19.

This clone was observed a few times. The J gene is TRBJ2-7, the V gene TRBV29-1, with 7 bases lining up with TRBD1. The germline V gene encodes CDR1 SQVTM and CDR2 ANQGSEA. CDR3 length equals 13 residues. V dropped 2 bases and J dropped 1; count of bases not matched to a gene: 2. In DNA form, the CDR3 reads TGCAGCGTTGAATTACAGGGGTCCTACGAGCAGTACTTC. The encoded protein is CSVELQGSYEQYF.

The rearrangement links TRBV5-1 to TRBJ2-1, with 13 bases identical to TRBD2. From germline, CDR1 is SGHRS and CDR2 YFSETQ. CDR3 length: 20 residues. The J segment lost 0 bases and the V segment lost 0 bases, leaving 9 bases of the junction unmatched. CDR3: CASSLGTGLAGQSSYNEQFF. Here the CDR3 DNA reads TGCGCCAGCAGCTTGGGGACGGGACTAGCGGGACAGAGCTCCTACAATGAGCAGTTCTTC.

This clone has just a few counts. The V and J genes are TRBV28 and TRBJ1-4, with 7 bases matching TRBD1. Germline CDR1 and CDR2: MDHEN and SYDVKM. V lost 4 bases and J lost 1; bases outside the gene matches: 6. The CDR3 sequence is 16 residues long. For the CDR3, the DNA is TGTGCCAGCAGTTCCCCAGGGGGGAAAACTAATGAAAAACTGTTTTTT. Encoded protein: CASSSPGGKTNEKLFF.

This clone was observed a single time. The chain employs TRBV11-2 and TRBJ1-3; TRBD1 aligns across 8 bases. Germline V gene lookup returns CDR1 SGHAT and CDR2 FQNNGV. The V segment lost 5 bases and the J segment 2 bases; nucleotides outside the gene matches: 17. The CDR3 runs 19 residues. The CDR3 is CASSRQGSGLLGPGNTIYF. CDR3 coding DNA: TGTGCCAGCAGCCGACAGGGGAGCGGGTTATTGGGGCCTGGAAACACCATATATTTT. Based on the CDR3 plus reference TRBV11-2 and TRBJ1-3, the full variable domain is EAGVAQSPRYKIIEKRQSVAFWCNPISGHATLYWYQQILGQGPKLLIQFQNNGVVDDSQLPKDRFSAERLKGVDSTLKIQPAKLEDSAVYLCASSRQGSGLLGPGNTIYFGEGSWLTVV.

In the case of this clone: A much bigger clone sits one base away, suggesting this may be a read error. CDR3 DNA: TGTGCCAGCAGCCAGGACAGGGGCAATCAGCCCCAGCATTTT. This sequence encodes CASSQDRGNQPQHF. V is TRBV11-2 and J is TRBJ1-5, with 8 bases matching TRBD1. J was trimmed by 2 bases and V by 5 bases; bases with no gene match: 2. The CDR3 contains 14 residues. Germline lookup yields CDR1 SGHAT and CDR2 FQNNGV.

The chain links TRBV14 to TRBJ1-3; unclear D gene. The germline gives CDR1 SGHDN, CDR2 FVKESK. Trimming shortened V by 7 bases and J by 0 bases, and 7 bases separated the two germline ends. This CDR3 contains 13 residues. The DNA for the CDR3 is TGTGCCAGCACCAGTTTCTCTGGAAACACCATATATTTT. It yields the protein CASTSFSGNTIYF.

This chain links TRBV5-1 with TRBJ2-7, with D maybe TRBD1 (5 bases). The germline V gene encodes CDR1 SGHRS and CDR2 YFSETQ. The V end lost 8 bases, the J end lost 6 bases, and 15 bases lay between the germline ends. There are 12 residues in the CDR3. CDR3 sequence reads: CASSHAGPEQYF. The DNA for the CDR3 is TGCGCCAGTTCCCATGCAGGGCCCGAGCAGTACTTC.

The chain combines TRBV13 with TRBJ1-2; D perhaps matches TRBD1 (5 bases). The CDR3 runs to 16 residues. The V and J ends lost 5 bases and 3 bases respectively, with 19 bases between them. Germline V gene sequence: CDR1 PRHDT, CDR2 FYEKMQ (reference sequence). The CDR3 DNA reads as TGTGCCAGCAGCGAATTTCGGCAGGGATATCACTATGGCTACACCTTC. Protein: CASSEFRQGYHYGYTF.

This chain connects TRBV4-1 to TRBJ1-5, with 10 positions matching TRBD1. Unmatched junction bases numbered 6, after V lost 4 bases and J lost 3 bases. This CDR3 has 16 amino acids. CDR1 and CDR2 (germline): MGHRA, YSYEKL. The CDR3 region is CASSPTGTGDNQPQHF. CDR3 DNA: TGCGCCAGCAGCCCCACGGGGACAGGGGACAATCAGCCCCAGCATTTT.

The V call is TRBV27, the J call TRBJ2-4, with D tentatively TRBD2 (7 bases). Germline lookup yields CDR1 MNHEY and CDR2 SMNVEV (reference sequence). The V and J ends lost 10 bases and 3 bases respectively, with 13 bases between them. The CDR3 covers 13 residues. The CDR3 DNA sequence: TGTGCCACTTCAGGGGAGGGCAAAAACATTCAGTACTTC. It translates to CATSGEGKNIQYF.

J is TRBJ2-7 and V is TRBV20-1; 7 nucleotides align to TRBD1. CDR1 and CDR2 (germline): DFQATT, SNEGSKA (reference sequence). The CDR3 is 15 residues long. The J segment lost 0 bases and the V segment lost 3 bases, leaving 8 bases of the junction unmatched. CDR3 nucleotide sequence: TGCAGTGCTAGTGTAGGGGGCGGAACCTCCTACGAGCAGTACTTC. Translating gives CSASVGGGTSYEQYF.

This chain joins TRBV9 and TRBJ2-7, with 8 bases identical to TRBD2. V lost 3 bases and J lost 5; bases outside the gene matches: 10. The CDR3 extends over 15 amino acids. Germline loops: CDR1 SGDLS, CDR2 YYNGEE. The CDR3 nucleotides are TGTGCCAGCAGCGCATCCGGGACTAGATTTGACGAGCAGTACTTC. This encodes CASSASGTRFDEQYF.

The chain couples TRBV19 to TRBJ1-5; TRBD1 matches at 8 bases. CDR1 and CDR2 (germline): LNHDA, SQIVND (reference sequence). J was trimmed by 9 bases and V by 7 bases; bases with no gene match: 14. The CDR3 totals 15 residues. CDR3 sequence (DNA): TGTGCCAGTACCCCGGACAGGGCATTTAATACGCCCCAGCATTTT. This sequence encodes CASTPDRAFNTPQHF.

The J gene is TRBJ2-3, the V gene TRBV29-1, with D possibly TRBD2 on 7 matching bases. From germline, CDR1 is SQVTM and CDR2 ANQGSEA. The CDR3 is 14 residues long. The ends were cut back, 3 bases at V and 4 bases at J, with 14 bases in the middle. In nucleotides, the CDR3 is TGCAGCGTTGAGGGGGGGCCCCGTTCAGATACGCAGTATTTT. This gives the protein CSVEGGPRSDTQYF.